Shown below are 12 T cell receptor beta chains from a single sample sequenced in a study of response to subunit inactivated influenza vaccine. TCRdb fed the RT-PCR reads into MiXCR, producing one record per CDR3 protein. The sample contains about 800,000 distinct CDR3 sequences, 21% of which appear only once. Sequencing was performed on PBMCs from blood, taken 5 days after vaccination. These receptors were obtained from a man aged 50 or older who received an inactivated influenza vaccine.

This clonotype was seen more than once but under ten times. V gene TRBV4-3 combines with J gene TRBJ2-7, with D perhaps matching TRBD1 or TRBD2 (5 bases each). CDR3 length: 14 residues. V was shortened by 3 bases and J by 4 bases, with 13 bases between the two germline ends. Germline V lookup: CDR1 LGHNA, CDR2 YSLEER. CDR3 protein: CASSQGDGRYEQYF. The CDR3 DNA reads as TGCGCCAGCAGCCAGGGGGACGGCCGATACGAGCAGTACTTC.

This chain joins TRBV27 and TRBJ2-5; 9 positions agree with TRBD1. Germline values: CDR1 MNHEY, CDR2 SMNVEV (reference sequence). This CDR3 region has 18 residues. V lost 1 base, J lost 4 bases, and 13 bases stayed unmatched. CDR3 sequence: CASSLLSPDRGLGETQYF. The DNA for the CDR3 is TGTGCCAGCAGTTTATTGTCCCCGGACAGGGGATTAGGAGAGACCCAGTACTTC.

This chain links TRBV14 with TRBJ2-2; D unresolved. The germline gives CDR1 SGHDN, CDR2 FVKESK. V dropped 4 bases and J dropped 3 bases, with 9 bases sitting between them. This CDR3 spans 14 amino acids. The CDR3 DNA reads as TGTGCCAGCAGCCCCTACTACGACACCGGGGAGCTGTTTTTT. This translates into CASSPYYDTGELFF.

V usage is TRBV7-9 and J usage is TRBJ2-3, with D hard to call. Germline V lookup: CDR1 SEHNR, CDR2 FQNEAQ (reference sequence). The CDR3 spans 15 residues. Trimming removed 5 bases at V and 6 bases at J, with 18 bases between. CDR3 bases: TGTGCCAGCAGCCACGCGAATACTTTGGCGGATACGCAGTATTTT. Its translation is CASSHANTLADTQYF.

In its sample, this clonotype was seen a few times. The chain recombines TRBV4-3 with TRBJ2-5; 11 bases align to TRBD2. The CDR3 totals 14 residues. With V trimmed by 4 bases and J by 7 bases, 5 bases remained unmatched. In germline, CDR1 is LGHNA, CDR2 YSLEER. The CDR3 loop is CASSLRGTSGTQYF. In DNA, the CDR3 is TGCGCCAGCAGCCTCCGGGGGACTAGCGGGACCCAGTACTTC.

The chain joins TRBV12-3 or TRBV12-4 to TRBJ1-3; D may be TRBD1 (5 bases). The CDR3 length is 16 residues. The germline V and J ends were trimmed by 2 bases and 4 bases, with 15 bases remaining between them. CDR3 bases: TGTGCCAGCAGTTTAAATAGGGGCAGAAGGGGAAACACCATATATTTT. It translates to CASSLNRGRRGNTIYF.

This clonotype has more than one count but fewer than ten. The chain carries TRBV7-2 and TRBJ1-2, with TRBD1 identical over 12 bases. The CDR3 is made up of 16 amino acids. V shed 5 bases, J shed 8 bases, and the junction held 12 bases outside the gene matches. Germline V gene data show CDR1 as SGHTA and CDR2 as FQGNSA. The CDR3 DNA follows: TGTGCCAGCAGCAGCCGGGACAGGGGGCCTCGACAAGGCTACACCTTC. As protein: CASSSRDRGPRQGYTF.

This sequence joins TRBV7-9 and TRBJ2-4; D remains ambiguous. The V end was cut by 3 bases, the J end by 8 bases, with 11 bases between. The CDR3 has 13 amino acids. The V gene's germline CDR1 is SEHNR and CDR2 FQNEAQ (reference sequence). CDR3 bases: TGTGCCAGCAGCTTGGGGTCAATGGACATTCAGTACTTC. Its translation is CASSLGSMDIQYF.

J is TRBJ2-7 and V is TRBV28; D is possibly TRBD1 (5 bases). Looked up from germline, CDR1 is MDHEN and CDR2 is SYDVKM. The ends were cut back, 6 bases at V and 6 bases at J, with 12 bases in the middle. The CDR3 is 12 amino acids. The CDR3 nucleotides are TGTGCCAGCAGCAAAACCAGGGTCGAGCAGTACTTC. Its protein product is CASSKTRVEQYF.

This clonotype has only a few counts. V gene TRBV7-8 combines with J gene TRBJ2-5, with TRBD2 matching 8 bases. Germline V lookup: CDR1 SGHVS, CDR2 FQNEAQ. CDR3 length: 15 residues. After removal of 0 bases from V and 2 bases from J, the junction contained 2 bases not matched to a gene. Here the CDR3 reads CASSLALAVQETQYF. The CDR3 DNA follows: TGTGCCAGCAGCTTAGCACTAGCGGTGCAAGAGACCCAGTACTTC. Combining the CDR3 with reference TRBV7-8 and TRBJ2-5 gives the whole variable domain GAGVSQSPRYKVAKRGQDVALRCDPISGHVSLFWYQQALGQGPEFLTYFQNEAQLDKSGLPSDRFFAERPEGSVSTLKIQRTQQEDSAVYLCASSLALAVQETQYFGPGTRLLVL.

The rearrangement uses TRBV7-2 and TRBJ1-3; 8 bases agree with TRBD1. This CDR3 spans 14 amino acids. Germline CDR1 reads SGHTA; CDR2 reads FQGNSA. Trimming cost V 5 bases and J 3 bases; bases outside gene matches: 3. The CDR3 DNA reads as TGTGCCAGCAGCCCAGGGGGCGGTGGAAACACCATATATTTT. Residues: CASSPGGGGNTIYF.

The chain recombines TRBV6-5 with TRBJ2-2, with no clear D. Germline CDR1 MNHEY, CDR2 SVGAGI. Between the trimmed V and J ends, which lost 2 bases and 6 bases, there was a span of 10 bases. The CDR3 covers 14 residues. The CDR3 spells CASSYLGRAGELFF. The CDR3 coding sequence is TGTGCCAGCAGTTACCTCGGACGCGCCGGGGAGCTGTTTTTT.